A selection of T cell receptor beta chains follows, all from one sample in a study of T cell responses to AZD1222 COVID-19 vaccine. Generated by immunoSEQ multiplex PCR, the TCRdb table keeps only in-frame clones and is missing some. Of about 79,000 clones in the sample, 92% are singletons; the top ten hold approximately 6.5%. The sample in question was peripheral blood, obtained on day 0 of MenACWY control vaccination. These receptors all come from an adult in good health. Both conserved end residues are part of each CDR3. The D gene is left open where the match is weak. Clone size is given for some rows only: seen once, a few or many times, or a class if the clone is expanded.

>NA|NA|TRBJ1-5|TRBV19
TGTGCCAGTAGTACAAGCCTATGGGACAGCAATCAGCCCCAGCATTTT
CASSTSLWDSNQPQHF
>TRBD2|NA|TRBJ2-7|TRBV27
TGTGCCAGCAGCCTAGCCGTCGCTAGCGGGAGCTACGAGCAGTACTTC
CASSLAVASGSYEQYF
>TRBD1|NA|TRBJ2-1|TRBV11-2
TGTGCCAGCAGCTTAGAAGGGGGCAGGGGCGATGAGCAGTTCTTC
CASSLEGGRGDEQFF
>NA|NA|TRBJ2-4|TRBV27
TGTGCCAGCAGTTCCGTGTTGTTCAAAAACATTCAGTACTTC
CASSSVLFKNIQYF
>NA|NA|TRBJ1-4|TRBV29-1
TGCAGCGTTGAAGACCCTCGTGAAAAACTGTTTTTT
CSVEDPREKLFF
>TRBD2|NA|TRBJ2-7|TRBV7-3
TGTGCCAGCAGCCCTAGCGGGGGGACCTACGAGCAGTACTTC
CASSPSGGTYEQYF
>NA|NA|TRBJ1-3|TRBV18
TGTGCCAGCTCACCAAAATTAGGGGGGACTATCTCTGGAAACACCATATATTTT
CASSPKLGGTISGNTIYF
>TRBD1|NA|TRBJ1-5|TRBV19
TGTGCCAGTAGGAGACAGGGGGTCTCGGGGAGCAATCAGCCCCAGCATTTT
CASRRQGVSGSNQPQHF
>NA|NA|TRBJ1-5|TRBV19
TGTGCCAGTAGTATAATCCTCGGAGGCAATCAGCCCCAGCATTTT
CASSIILGGNQPQHF
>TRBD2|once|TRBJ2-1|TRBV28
TGTGCCAGCAGTCGACGGACTAGCGGGAACAATGAGCAGTTCTTC
CASSRRTSGNNEQFF
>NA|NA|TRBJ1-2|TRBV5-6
TGTGCCAGCAGCGCGACGGACAACTATGGCTACACCTTC
CASSATDNYGYTF
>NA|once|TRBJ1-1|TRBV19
TGTGCCAGTATGGGCGGGCCCGGGGTGAACACTGAAGCTTTCTTT
CASMGGPGVNTEAFF
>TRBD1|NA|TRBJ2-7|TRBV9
TGTGCCAGCAGCAAGGGACAGGCCTACGAGCAGTACTTC
CASSKGQAYEQYF
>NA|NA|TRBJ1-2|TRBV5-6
TGTGCCAGCAGCCCTATGACGGTCTCGAGCTACACCTTC
CASSPMTVSSYTF
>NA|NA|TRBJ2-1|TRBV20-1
TGCAGTGCTAGGGGAACTAGGGAGCAGTTCTTC
CSARGTREQFF
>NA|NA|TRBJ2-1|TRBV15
TGTGCCACCAGCAGAGATCCCGCGGCCCCAAACAATGAGCAGTTCTTC
CATSRDPAAPNNEQFF
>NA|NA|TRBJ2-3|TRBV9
TGTGCCAGCAGCGTAGCTACGGGTGCGGCAGATACGCAGTATTTT
CASSVATGAADTQYF
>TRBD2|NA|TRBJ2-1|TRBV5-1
TGCGCCAGCAGCTTGGTTTGGGAGGGGAATGAGCAGTTCTTC
CASSLVWEGNEQFF
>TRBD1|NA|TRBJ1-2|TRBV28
TGTGCCAGCAGTTTGAGAGGGGGCGCCGGCTACACCTTC
CASSLRGGAGYTF
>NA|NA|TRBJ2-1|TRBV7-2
TGTGCCAGCAGCTTAGAATACGGATCCTACAATGAGCAGTTCTTC
CASSLEYGSYNEQFF
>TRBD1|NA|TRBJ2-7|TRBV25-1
TGTGCCAGCAGTGGGCCACCGGGACAGAAAATAGCCTACGAGCAGTACTTC
CASSGPPGQKIAYEQYF
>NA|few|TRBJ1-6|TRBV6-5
TGTGCCAGCAAGGTGGGGGCAGGGTCACCCCTCCACTTT
CASKVGAGSPLHF
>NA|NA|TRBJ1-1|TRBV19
TGTGCCGCCAGGGGAAGGGGAACTGAAGCTTTCTTT
CAARGRGTEAFF
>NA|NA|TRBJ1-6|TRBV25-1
TGTGCCAGCAGTGTAGCAGGGAGCTCCTATAATTCACCCCTCCACTTT
CASSVAGSSYNSPLHF
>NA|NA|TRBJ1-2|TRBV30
TGTGCCCTTTTTCCCGGGGCCGACTTCTATGGCTACACCTTC
CALFPGADFYGYTF
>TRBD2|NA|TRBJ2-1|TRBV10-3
TGTGCCATCAGTGGAATTCCATCGACGGGACTAGCGGGAGTTGGCGAGCAGTTCTTC
CAISGIPSTGLAGVGEQFF
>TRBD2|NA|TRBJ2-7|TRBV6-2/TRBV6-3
TGTGCCAGCAGTTGGACTAGCTCCTACGAGCAGTACTTC
CASSWTSSYEQYF
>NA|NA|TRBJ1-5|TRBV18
TGTGCCAGCTCCTTTGGTTTGACACTAGGCAATCAGCCCCAGCATTTT
CASSFGLTLGNQPQHF
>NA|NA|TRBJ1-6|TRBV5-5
TGTGCCAGCACCATGTCCCCCGATTCACCCCTCCACTTT
CASTMSPDSPLHF
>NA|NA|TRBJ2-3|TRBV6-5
TGTGCCAGCAGTTACTCCCCCCAGGGCTTTACAGATACGCAGTATTTT
CASSYSPQGFTDTQYF
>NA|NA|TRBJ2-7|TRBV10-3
TGTGCCATCAGTGAGTCACTAGGGGGCTACGAGCAGTACTTC
CAISESLGGYEQYF
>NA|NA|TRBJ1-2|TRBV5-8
TGTGCCAGCAGCTTGGAACCATCCGCGCACTATGGCTACACCTTC
CASSLEPSAHYGYTF
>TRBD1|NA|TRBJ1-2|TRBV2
TGTGCCAGCAGTGATGGGACAGGGATATATGGCTACACCTTC
CASSDGTGIYGYTF
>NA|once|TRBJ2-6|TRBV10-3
TGTGCCATCAGTAGGACAGCCTCTGGGGCCAACGTCCTGACTTTC
CAISRTASGANVLTF
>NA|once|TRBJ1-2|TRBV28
TGTGCCAGCAGTAACACAGGGCTTGGCTACACCTTC
CASSNTGLGYTF
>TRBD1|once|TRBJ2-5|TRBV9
TGTGCCAGCAGCGTAGATCCGCCGACAGGGGGCAGGGAGACCCAGTACTTC
CASSVDPPTGGRETQYF
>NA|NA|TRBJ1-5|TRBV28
TGTGCCAGCAGTTTACCTGCAGGGGAAAATCAGCCCCAGCATTTT
CASSLPAGENQPQHF